This T cell receptor beta chain was sequenced in a study of T cell responses to AZD1222 COVID-19 vaccine. Profiling relied on immunoSEQ multiplex PCR, and the TCRdb table lists in-frame clones only, not all of them. Among tens of thousands of clones, about 79% were seen once, and the ten largest hold roughly 20%. This CDR3 spans 14 amino acids. V was clipped by 4 bases and J by 5 bases; unmatched bases: 4. The germline gives CDR1 LGHDT, CDR2 YNNKEL (reference sequence). V is TRBV3-1 (or the pseudogene TRBV3-2) and J is TRBJ1-2; 10 nucleotides align to TRBD1. Here the sequenced sample was peripheral blood, taken on day 0 of AZD1222 vaccination. The sequence derives from an adult in good health. The CDR3 DNA reads TGTGCCAGCAGCCTTCCGGGACAGGGGTATGGCTACACCTTC. It codes for CASSLPGQGYGYTF.